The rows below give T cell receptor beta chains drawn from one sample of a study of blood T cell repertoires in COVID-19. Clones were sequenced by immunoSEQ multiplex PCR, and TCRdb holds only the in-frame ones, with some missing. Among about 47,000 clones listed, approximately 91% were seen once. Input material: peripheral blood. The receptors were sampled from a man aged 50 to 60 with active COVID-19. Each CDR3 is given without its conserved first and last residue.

ASSRRDSNYNEQF,TRBJ2-1,TRBV5-5
ASSLWVAGAEEQF,TRBJ2-1,TRBV11-2
ASSFEASNQPQH,TRBJ1-5,TRBV5-5
ASSLALGGTDTQY,TRBJ2-3,TRBV7-8
ASSPIRTSNEQF,TRBJ2-1,TRBV3-1/TRBV3-2
ASSMTSGRVEQF,TRBJ2-1,TRBV21-1
ASSNLAGEVVAGELF,TRBJ2-2,TRBV7-8
SVEVLRNTEAF,TRBJ1-1,TRBV29-1
ASSQDLDRKSPLH,TRBJ1-6,TRBV4-2
ATVEAVGGPLH,TRBJ1-6,TRBV6-6
ASNDRTYEQY,TRBJ2-7,TRBV19
ASSVEGGYGELF,TRBJ2-2,TRBV9
ASSRVVSSYNEQF,TRBJ2-1,TRBV5-6
ASSTGTANSGNTIY,TRBJ1-3,TRBV5-1
ASSSSGAFYNEQF,TRBJ2-1,TRBV7-3
ASSLAGGFNQPQH,TRBJ1-5,TRBV5-1
ASSIPSGSSGETQY,TRBJ2-5,TRBV19
AIRTGNMNTEAF,TRBJ1-1,TRBV10-3
ASSPDSRNTEAF,TRBJ1-1,TRBV6-6
AWSGGVSSYSPLH,TRBJ1-6,TRBV30
ASSQFGGDQPQH,TRBJ1-5,TRBV16
ASSQQGSSGNTIY,TRBJ1-3,TRBV3-1/TRBV3-2
ASSHETGLASPLH,TRBJ1-6,TRBV7-2
ASSYVGQGASGYT,TRBJ1-2,TRBV6-2/TRBV6-3
ASSQRTQETQY,TRBJ2-5,TRBV6-4
ASSAGRGSRDYEQY,TRBJ2-7,TRBV9
ASSLVGGETGELF,TRBJ2-2,TRBV11-3
ASTQGVRVSGNTIY,TRBJ1-3,TRBV6-6
ASSYVWGGRDEQF,TRBJ2-1,TRBV6-2/TRBV6-3
ASSGAPPGNTIY,TRBJ1-3,TRBV2
ASSARQGRYDEQY,TRBJ2-7,TRBV19